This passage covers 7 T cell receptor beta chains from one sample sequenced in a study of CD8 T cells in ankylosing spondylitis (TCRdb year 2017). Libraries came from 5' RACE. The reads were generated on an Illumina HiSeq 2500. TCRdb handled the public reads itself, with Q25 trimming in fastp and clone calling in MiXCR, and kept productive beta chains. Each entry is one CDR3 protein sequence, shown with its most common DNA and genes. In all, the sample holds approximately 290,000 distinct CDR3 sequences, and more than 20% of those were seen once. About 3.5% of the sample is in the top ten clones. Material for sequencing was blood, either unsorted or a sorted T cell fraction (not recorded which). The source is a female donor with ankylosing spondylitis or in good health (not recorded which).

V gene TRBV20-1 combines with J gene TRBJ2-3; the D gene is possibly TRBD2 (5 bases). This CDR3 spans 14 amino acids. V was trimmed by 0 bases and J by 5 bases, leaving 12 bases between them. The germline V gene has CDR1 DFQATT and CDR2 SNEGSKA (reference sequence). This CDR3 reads CSARDVRAGDTQYF. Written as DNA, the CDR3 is TGCAGTGCTAGAGATGTTAGGGCGGGAGATACGCAGTATTTT.

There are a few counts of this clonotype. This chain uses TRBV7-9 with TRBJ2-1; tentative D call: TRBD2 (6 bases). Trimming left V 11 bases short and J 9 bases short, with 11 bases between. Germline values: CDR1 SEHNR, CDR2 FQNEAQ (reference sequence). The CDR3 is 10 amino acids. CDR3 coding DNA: TGTGCCGGAGGGGCGGGTGAGCAGTTCTTC. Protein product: CAGGAGEQFF.

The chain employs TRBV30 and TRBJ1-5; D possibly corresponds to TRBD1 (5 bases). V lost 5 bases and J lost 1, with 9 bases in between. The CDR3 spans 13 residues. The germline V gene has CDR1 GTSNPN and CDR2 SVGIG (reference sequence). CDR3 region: CAWGGGSNQPQHF. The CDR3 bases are TGTGCCTGGGGCGGGGGGAGCAATCAGCCCCAGCATTTT.

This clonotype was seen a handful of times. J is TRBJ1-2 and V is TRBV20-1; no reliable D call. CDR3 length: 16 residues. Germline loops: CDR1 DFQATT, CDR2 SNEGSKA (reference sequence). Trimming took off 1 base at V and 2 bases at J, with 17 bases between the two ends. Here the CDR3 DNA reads TGCAGTGCTAGAGGAGATGGAAACAGAAGGAACTATGGCTACACCTTC. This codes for CSARGDGNRRNYGYTF.

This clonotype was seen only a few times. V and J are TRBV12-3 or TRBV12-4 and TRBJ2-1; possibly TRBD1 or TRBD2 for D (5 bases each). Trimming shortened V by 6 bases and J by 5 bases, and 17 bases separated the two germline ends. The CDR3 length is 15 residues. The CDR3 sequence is CASSLGRSQDNEQFF. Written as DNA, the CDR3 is TGTGCCAGCAGCCTGGGACGGTCTCAGGACAATGAGCAGTTCTTC.

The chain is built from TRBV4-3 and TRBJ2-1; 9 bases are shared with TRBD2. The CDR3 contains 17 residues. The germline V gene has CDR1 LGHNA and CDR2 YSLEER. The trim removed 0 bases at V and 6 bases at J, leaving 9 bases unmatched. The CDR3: CASSQDWGGRAGNEQFF. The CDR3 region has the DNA TGCGCCAGCAGCCAAGATTGGGGCGGGAGGGCAGGCAATGAGCAGTTCTTC.

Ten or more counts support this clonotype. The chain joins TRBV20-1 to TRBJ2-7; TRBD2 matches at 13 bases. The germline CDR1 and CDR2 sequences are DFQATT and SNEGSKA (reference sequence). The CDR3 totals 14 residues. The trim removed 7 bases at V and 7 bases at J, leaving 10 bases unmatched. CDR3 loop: CSVHETSGRTEQYF. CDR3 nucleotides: TGCAGTGTACATGAGACTAGCGGGAGGACTGAGCAGTACTTC.